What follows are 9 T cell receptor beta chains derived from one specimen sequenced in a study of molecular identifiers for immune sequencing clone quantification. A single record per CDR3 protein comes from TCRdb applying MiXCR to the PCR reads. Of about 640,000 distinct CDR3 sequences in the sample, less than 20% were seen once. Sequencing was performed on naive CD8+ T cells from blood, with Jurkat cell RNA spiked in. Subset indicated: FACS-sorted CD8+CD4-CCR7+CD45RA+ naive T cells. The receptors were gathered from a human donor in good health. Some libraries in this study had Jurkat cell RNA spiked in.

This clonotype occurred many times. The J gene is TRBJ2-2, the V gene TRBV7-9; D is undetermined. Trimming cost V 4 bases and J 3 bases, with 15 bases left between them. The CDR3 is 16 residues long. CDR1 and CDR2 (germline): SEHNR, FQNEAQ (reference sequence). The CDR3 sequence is CASSSNLDQYTGELFF. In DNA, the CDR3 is TGTGCCAGCAGCTCTAACCTGGACCAGTACACCGGGGAGCTGTTTTTT.

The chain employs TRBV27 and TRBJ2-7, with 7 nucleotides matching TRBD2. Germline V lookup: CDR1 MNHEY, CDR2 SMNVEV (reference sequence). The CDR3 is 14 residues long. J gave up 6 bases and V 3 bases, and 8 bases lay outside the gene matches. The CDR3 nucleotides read TGTGCCAGCAGTTTGGGTTGGGGGGGAGGCGAGCAGTACTTC. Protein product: CASSLGWGGGEQYF.

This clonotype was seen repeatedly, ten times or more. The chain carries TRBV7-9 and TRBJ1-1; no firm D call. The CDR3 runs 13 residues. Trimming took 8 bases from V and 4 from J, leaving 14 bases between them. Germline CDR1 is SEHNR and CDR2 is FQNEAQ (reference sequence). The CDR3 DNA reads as TGTGCCAGCGAGGTCGTATGGGGCACTGAAGCTTTCTTT. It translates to CASEVVWGTEAFF.

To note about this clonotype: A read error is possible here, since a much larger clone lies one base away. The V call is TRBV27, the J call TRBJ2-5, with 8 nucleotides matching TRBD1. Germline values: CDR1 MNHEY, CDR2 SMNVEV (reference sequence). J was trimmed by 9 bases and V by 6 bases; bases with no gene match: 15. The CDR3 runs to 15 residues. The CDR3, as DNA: TGTGCCAGCAGCCCGATGGACAGGGTTTACGAGGCCCAGTACTTC. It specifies CASSPMDRVYEAQYF.

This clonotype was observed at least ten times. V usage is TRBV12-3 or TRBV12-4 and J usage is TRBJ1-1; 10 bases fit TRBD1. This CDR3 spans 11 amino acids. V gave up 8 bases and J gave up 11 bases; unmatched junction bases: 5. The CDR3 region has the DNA TGTGCCAGCGGGACAGGGGTTTGGGCTTTCTTT. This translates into CASGTGVWAFF.

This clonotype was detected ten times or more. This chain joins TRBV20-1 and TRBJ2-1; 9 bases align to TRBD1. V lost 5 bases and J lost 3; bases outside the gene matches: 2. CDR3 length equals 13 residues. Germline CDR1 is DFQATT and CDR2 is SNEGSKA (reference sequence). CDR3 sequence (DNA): TGCAGTGCTCGACAGGGGGGCTACAATGAGCAGTTCTTC. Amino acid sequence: CSARQGGYNEQFF.

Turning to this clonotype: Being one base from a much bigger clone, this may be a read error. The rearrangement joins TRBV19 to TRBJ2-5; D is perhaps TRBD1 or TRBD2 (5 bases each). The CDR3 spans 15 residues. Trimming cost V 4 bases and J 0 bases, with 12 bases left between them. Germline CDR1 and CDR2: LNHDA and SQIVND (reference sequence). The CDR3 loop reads CASSTDGANQETQYF. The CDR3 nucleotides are TGTGCCAGTAGTACGGACGGGGCAAACCAAGAGACCCAGTACTTC. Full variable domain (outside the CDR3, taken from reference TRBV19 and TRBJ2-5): DGGITQSPKYLFRKEGQNVTLSCEQNLNHDAMYWYRQDPGQGLRLIYYSQIVNDFQKGDIAEGYSVSREKKESFPLTVTSAQKNPTAFYLCASSTDGANQETQYFGPGTRLLVL.

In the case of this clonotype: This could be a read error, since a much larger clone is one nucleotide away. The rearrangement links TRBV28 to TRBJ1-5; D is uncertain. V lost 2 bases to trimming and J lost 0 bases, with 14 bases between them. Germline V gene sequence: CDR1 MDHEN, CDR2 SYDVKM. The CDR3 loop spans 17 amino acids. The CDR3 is CASSLGVALDSNQPQHF. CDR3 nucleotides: TGTGCCAGCAGTTTAGGGGTTGCCCTGGATAGCAATCAGCCCCAGCATTTT. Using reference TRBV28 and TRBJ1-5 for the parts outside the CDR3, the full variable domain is DVKVTQSSRYLVKRTGEKVFLECVQDMDHENMFWYRQDPGLGLRLIYFSYDVKMKEKGDIPEGYSVSREKKERFSLILESASTNQTSMYLCASSLGVALDSNQPQHFGDGTRLSIL.

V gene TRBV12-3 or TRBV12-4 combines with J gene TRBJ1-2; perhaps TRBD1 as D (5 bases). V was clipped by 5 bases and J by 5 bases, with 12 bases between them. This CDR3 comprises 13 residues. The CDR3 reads CASSGDSTYGYTF. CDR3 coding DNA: TGTGCCAGCAGTGGAGACAGCACTTATGGCTACACCTTC.